Ten or more counts support the clone carrying this T cell receptor beta chain. Antigen specificity is unknown. A much larger clone differs by one base, so this may be a read error. This entry is derived from a study of Graves' ophthalmopathy and Graves' hyperthyroidism. Points from the study as a whole: Most expanded clonotypes in thyroid above 0.001 frequency also showed up in blood.

RNA served as the template for amplifying TCR beta CDR3 regions. First-round RT-PCR with HTBI primers preceded a second-round multiplex PCR. One entry per CDR3 protein results from TCRdb running MiXCR on the multiplex PCR reads. The sample holds 300,000 to 350,000 distinct CDR3 sequences, roughly 17% seen once. The CDR3 totals 14 residues. CDR1 and CDR2 (germline): SGHAT, FQNNGV. J was trimmed by 2 bases and V by 5 bases; bases with no gene match: 6. V and J are TRBV11-2 and TRBJ2-7; TRBD1 aligns across 7 bases. Sequencing input: peripheral blood. The sequence derives from an adult man with Graves' ophthalmopathy. CDR3 coding DNA: TGTGCCAGCAGCATCACCGGGACAGCCTACGAGCAGTACTTC. Translated: CASSITGTAYEQYF.